The 30 T cell receptor beta chains below all came from one sample that was sequenced in a study of blood T cell repertoires in COVID-19 (dated by TCRdb to about 2020). The library was produced with the immunoSEQ multiplex PCR assay. This immuneACCESS table, as held by TCRdb, lists in-frame sequences with V and J called but not all clones. Of the missing ones, under half trace to an unresolved V gene in checked studies; the others have no known cause. This sample gives roughly 110,000 clones in total; about three quarters of them show up just once. The top ten constitute roughly 4% of the sample. Specimen: peripheral blood. These receptors originate from a man aged 65 to 79 with acute or convalescent COVID-19.

This chain connects TRBV1 to TRBJ2-1; TRBD2 was called by the table and not checked on the DNA. TRBV1 is described as a pseudogene. The length of the CDR3 is 17 residues. This CDR3 reads CTSFQRTSGGQYNEQFF. In nucleotides, the CDR3 is TGCACCAGCTTTCAGAGGACTAGCGGGGGGCAGTACAATGAGCAGTTCTTC.

The rearrangement joins TRBV21-1 to TRBJ1-1; the table's D call of TRBD1 was not tested on the DNA. TRBV21-1 is a documented pseudogene. The CDR3 totals 15 residues. CDR3 DNA sequence: TGTGCCAGCAGCTTCGGGCGCAGGGGATACACTGAAGCTTTCTTT. Translating it yields CASSFGRRGYTEAFF.

V gene TRBV29-1 combines with J gene TRBJ1-4, with 8 nucleotides matching TRBD1. The trim removed 6 bases at V and 6 bases at J, leaving 3 bases unmatched. The CDR3 loop spans 12 amino acids. In germline, CDR1 is SQVTM, CDR2 ANQGSEA. CDR3 sequence reads: CSVQGAYEKLFF. The CDR3 DNA sequence: TGCAGCGTCCAGGGGGCCTATGAAAAACTGTTTTTT.

V is TRBV5-1 and J is TRBJ1-1, with 7 bases aligning to TRBD1. The CDR3 consists of 15 residues. CDR1 and CDR2 from the germline V gene are SGHRS and YFSETQ. With V trimmed by 0 bases and J by 2 bases, 4 bases remained unmatched. CDR3 DNA: TGCGCCAGCAGCTTGGTCCAGGGGGATAACACTGAAGCTTTCTTT. Its translation is CASSLVQGDNTEAFF. The variable domain in full, completed from reference TRBV5-1 and TRBJ1-1, reads KAGVTQTPRYLIKTRGQQVTLSCSPISGHRSVSWYQQTPGQGLQFLFEYFSETQRNKGNFPGRFSGRQFSNSRSEMNVSTLELGDSALYLCASSLVQGDNTEAFFGQGTRLTVV.

V gene TRBV10-3 combines with J gene TRBJ1-6, with D possibly TRBD1 on 5 matching bases. The ends were cut back, 7 bases at V and 10 bases at J, with 17 bases in the middle. Germline V gene data show CDR1 as ENHRY and CDR2 as SYGVKD. The CDR3 runs to 14 residues. The CDR3: CAITESTAGSPLHF. DNA of the CDR3: TGTGCCATCACCGAAAGTACGGCAGGGTCACCCCTCCACTTT.

The V gene is TRBV9, the J gene TRBJ1-4, with D possibly TRBD1 on 5 matching bases. CDR3 size: 15 residues. Germline-derived CDR1 and CDR2 are SGDLS and YYNGEE. Trimming pared 0 bases from V and 8 bases from J, leaving 14 bases between. CDR3 in DNA: TGTGCCAGCAGCGTAGTAACAGGTAGTGGGGAAAAACTGTTTTTT. It yields the protein CASSVVTGSGEKLFF.

The chain carries TRBV5-1 and TRBJ2-5; 9 bases are shared with TRBD1. J was trimmed by 3 bases and V by 7 bases; bases with no gene match: 4. This CDR3 comprises 13 residues. CDR1 and CDR2 from the germline V gene are SGHRS and YFSETQ. The CDR3 sequence is CASRDRVKETQYF. CDR3 nucleotide sequence: TGCGCCAGCCGGGACAGGGTAAAAGAGACCCAGTACTTC.

J is TRBJ2-7 and V is TRBV3-1 (or the pseudogene TRBV3-2), with D possibly TRBD1 on 6 matching bases. Germline CDR1 and CDR2: LGHDT and YNNKEL (reference sequence). With 4 bases removed from V and 3 bases from J, the gap between germline ends came to 16 bases. The CDR3 extends over 15 amino acids. The DNA of the CDR3 is TGTGCCAGCAGCCCGGAACCGCAGGGGTTCTACGAGCAGTACTTC. Residues: CASSPEPQGFYEQYF.

The rearrangement uses TRBV12-1 and TRBJ2-1; the table's D gene call, TRBD2, was not cross checked with the DNA. TRBV12-1 is a pseudogene. CDR3 length equals 17 residues. CDR3 sequence reads: CASSFAGGLAGGTKQFF. The CDR3 DNA reads as TGTGCCAGCAGCTTTGCGGGAGGACTAGCGGGGGGGACGAAGCAGTTCTTC.

The rearrangement uses TRBV3-1 (or the pseudogene TRBV3-2) and TRBJ1-6; D not certain. This CDR3 comprises 16 residues. V lost 4 bases, J lost 0 bases, and 10 bases lay in between. Germline V CDR1 and CDR2: LGHDT, YNNKEL (reference sequence). As DNA, the CDR3 is TGTGCCAGCAGCCCCCCCTGGAGCTCCTATAATTCACCCCTCCACTTT. This gives the protein CASSPPWSSYNSPLHF.

This clone has just one count. This chain links TRBV4-1 with TRBJ1-6, with D possibly being TRBD1 (5 bases). Germline V lookup: CDR1 MGHRA, CDR2 YSYEKL. This CDR3 has 17 amino acids. V lost 0 bases to trimming and J lost 9 bases, with 18 bases between them. The CDR3 DNA reads TGCGCCAGCAGCCAAGATGGGATCCCGGGGGACTCTTCACCCCTCCACTTT. Protein: CASSQDGIPGDSSPLHF.

V gene TRBV10-3 combines with J gene TRBJ1-4; TRBD1 is a possible D gene (6 bases). Trimming shortened V by 4 bases and J by 7 bases, and 7 bases separated the two germline ends. Per the germline V gene, CDR1 is ENHRY and CDR2 is SYGVKD. This CDR3 has 12 residues. CDR3 in DNA: TGTGCCATCAGTGGCAGGGGTGAAAAACTGTTTTTT. It specifies CAISGRGEKLFF.

The chain carries TRBV14 and TRBJ2-7, with D maybe TRBD2 (5 bases). The CDR3 extends over 14 amino acids. V lost 4 bases and J lost 0, with 10 bases in between. The germline V gene encodes CDR1 SGHDN and CDR2 FVKESK. The CDR3 spells CASSRGSNSYEQYF. The CDR3 DNA reads as TGTGCCAGCAGCCGAGGGAGCAACTCCTACGAGCAGTACTTC.

This chain links TRBV7-3 with TRBJ2-5, with TRBD2 matching 10 bases. Trimming removed 0 bases from V and 5 bases from J; junction bases left unmatched: 6. Germline CDR1 reads SGHTA; CDR2 reads FQGTGA. CDR3 length: 16 amino acids. The CDR3 DNA follows: TGTGCCAGCAGCTTAACCCAGCGGGGGGGCCGGGAGACCCAGTACTTC. Its protein is CASSLTQRGGRETQYF.

The gene calls are TRBV6-5 and TRBJ2-7; D possibly corresponds to TRBD1 (6 bases). The CDR3 totals 15 residues. Germline lookup yields CDR1 MNHEY and CDR2 SVGAGI. The V and J ends lost 6 bases and 5 bases respectively, with 20 bases between them. In DNA form, the CDR3 reads TGTGCCAGCAGCTTGGGGGCTCTCGTAAGAAACGAGCAGTACTTC. Amino acid sequence: CASSLGALVRNEQYF.

The rearrangement uses TRBV2 and TRBJ2-7; 10 nucleotides align to TRBD1. Per the germline V gene, CDR1 is SNHLY and CDR2 is FYNNEI. CDR3 size: 14 residues. CDR3 coding DNA: TGTGCAACAGCCGGGACAGGGGAGGGATACGAGCAGTACTTC. Translated: CATAGTGEGYEQYF. Full variable domain (rest looked up from reference TRBV2 and TRBJ2-7): EPEVTQTPSHQVTQMGQEVILRCVPISNHLYFYWYRQILGQKVEFLVSFYNNEISEKSEIFDDQFSVERPDGSNFTLKIRSTKLEDSAMYFCATAGTGEGYEQYFGPGTRLTVT.

This clone occurred a few times. The same CDR3 is also encoded by other DNA sequences in this sample. The chain uses TRBV9 and TRBJ1-1; D uncertain. With 0 bases removed from V and 1 base from J, the gap between germline ends came to 4 bases. The CDR3 covers 13 residues. CDR1 is SGDLS and CDR2 is YYNGEE in the germline V gene. This CDR3 is CASSVAGNTEAFF. For the CDR3, the DNA is TGTGCCAGCAGCGTAGCCGGGAACACTGAAGCTTTCTTT.

V usage is TRBV18 and J usage is TRBJ1-3, with D possibly being TRBD1 (6 bases). Germline V CDR1 and CDR2: KGHSH, LQKENI. The CDR3 is 16 residues long. Trimming stripped 1 base from V and 2 bases from J, with 12 bases between. The CDR3 is CASSPQGQKTGNTIYF. CDR3 nucleotide sequence: TGTGCCAGCTCACCACAAGGACAGAAGACTGGAAACACCATATATTTT.

The chain has TRBV9 and TRBJ1-3, with D possibly TRBD1 on 5 matching bases. This CDR3 has 15 residues. Germline loops: CDR1 SGDLS, CDR2 YYNGEE. Trimming pared 0 bases from V and 1 base from J, leaving 8 bases between. DNA for the CDR3: TGTGCCAGCAGCGTAGCTGGGGCGTCTGGAAACACCATATATTTT. Translation: CASSVAGASGNTIYF.

About this clone: The sample holds other DNA sequences that translate to the same CDR3. The genes are TRBV10-3 and TRBJ2-2; perhaps TRBD1 as D (5 bases). Germline-derived CDR1 and CDR2 are ENHRY and SYGVKD. CDR3 length equals 14 residues. V lost 7 bases and J 3 bases, leaving 12 bases between the germline ends. The CDR3 bases are TGTGCCATCAAAGACAGAGGCGACACCGGGGAGCTGTTTTTT. This gives the protein CAIKDRGDTGELFF.

Points on this clone: Distinct nucleotide sequences in the sample also encode this CDR3. This chain joins TRBV29-1 and TRBJ2-5, with TRBD1 matching 8 bases. J was trimmed by 0 bases and V by 4 bases; bases with no gene match: 4. Germline V gene sequence: CDR1 SQVTM, CDR2 ANQGSEA. The CDR3 loop spans 14 amino acids. CDR3 nucleotide sequence: TGCAGCGTTGGGGGGACAGGCTACCAAGAGACCCAGTACTTC. This codes for CSVGGTGYQETQYF.

The chain carries TRBV6-5 and TRBJ2-7, with 7 bases identical to TRBD1. The V segment lost 6 bases and the J segment 5 bases; nucleotides outside the gene matches: 13. CDR1 is MNHEY, CDR2 SVGAGI, per germline. The CDR3 loop spans 15 amino acids. The CDR3 reads CASSPLKQGSHEQYF. In nucleotides, the CDR3 is TGTGCCAGCAGCCCCTTAAAACAGGGGAGCCACGAGCAGTACTTC.

This clone showed up just once. This chain joins TRBV5-1 and TRBJ1-6; D not certain. V dropped 0 bases and J dropped 6 bases, with 10 bases sitting between them. CDR3 length: 15 amino acids. Germline lookup yields CDR1 SGHRS and CDR2 YFSETQ. CDR3 sequence reads: CASSLENPGNSPLHF. The CDR3 DNA reads TGCGCCAGCAGCTTGGAAAACCCGGGTAATTCACCCCTCCACTTT.

Worth noting for this clone: Compared with germline, one end of the junction differs, possibly owing to a read error. The chain carries TRBV7-7 and TRBJ2-3, with TRBD2 matching over 12 bases. The germline CDR1 and CDR2 sequences are SSHAT and FNYEAQ (reference sequence). CDR3 length: 15 amino acids. The CDR3 loop is CASSPGLAGGDTQYF. CDR3 bases: TGTGCTAGCAGCCCGGGGCTAGCGGGGGGGGATACGCAGTATTTT.

A single count supports this clone. As DNA, the CDR3 is TGTGCCAGCAGCCTGGACAGGGGTCGGGATACGCAGTATTTT. This codes for CASSLDRGRDTQYF. The rearrangement links TRBV7-8 to TRBJ2-3, with TRBD1 identical over 9 bases. This CDR3 comprises 14 residues. V dropped 5 bases and J dropped 6; count of bases not matched to a gene: 6. The germline V gene encodes CDR1 SGHVS and CDR2 FQNEAQ.

The gene calls are TRBV5-8 and TRBJ2-7; weak D call: TRBD1 (6 bases). V lost 0 bases and J 10 bases, leaving 8 bases between the germline ends. Per the germline V gene, CDR1 is SGHTS and CDR2 is YDEGEE. CDR3 length: 11 residues. The CDR3 protein is CASSLAGAQYF. The CDR3 nucleotides are TGTGCCAGCAGCTTGGCAGGGGCTCAGTACTTC.

The rearrangement links TRBV9 to TRBJ2-3; 7 bases are shared with TRBD1. V lost 3 bases and J lost 4; bases outside the gene matches: 8. The CDR3 is 15 amino acids. From germline, CDR1 is SGDLS and CDR2 YYNGEE. The CDR3 loop reads CASSASLTGPDTQYF. The CDR3 DNA is TGTGCCAGCAGCGCAAGCCTGACAGGGCCAGATACGCAGTATTTT.

This sequence joins TRBV6-5 and TRBJ2-3; TRBD2 aligns across 13 bases. CDR3 size: 14 residues. Per the germline V gene, CDR1 is MNHEY and CDR2 is SVGAGI. The CDR3 bases are TGTGCTACCGGGACTAGCGGGGTATCAGATACGCAGTATTTT. Residues: CATGTSGVSDTQYF.

The J gene is TRBJ1-5, the V gene TRBV19, with 10 bases identical to TRBD1. Germline V gene sequence: CDR1 LNHDA, CDR2 SQIVND (reference sequence). CDR3 length: 13 amino acids. The ends lost 6 bases at V and 6 bases at J; junction bases unmatched: 2. The CDR3 DNA reads TGTGCCAGTAGGGGACAGGGGAGTCAGCCCCAGCATTTT. It codes for CASRGQGSQPQHF. Based on the CDR3 plus reference TRBV19 and TRBJ1-5, the full variable domain is DGGITQSPKYLFRKEGQNVTLSCEQNLNHDAMYWYRQDPGQGLRLIYYSQIVNDFQKGDIAEGYSVSREKKESFPLTVTSAQKNPTAFYLCASRGQGSQPQHFGDGTRLSIL.

V and J are TRBV25-1 and TRBJ1-2; D gene unclear. The V gene's germline CDR1 is MGHDK and CDR2 SYGVNS. Trimming took 3 bases from V and 2 from J, leaving 10 bases between them. The CDR3 covers 14 residues. In DNA, the CDR3 is TGTGCCAGCAGTGACATACAGACGAACTATGGCTACACCTTC. It codes for CASSDIQTNYGYTF.